This T cell receptor beta chain was sequenced for a study of blood T cell repertoires in COVID-19. The overall study: Samples taken during acute and convalescent COVID-19 were collected in the United States, Italy and Spain. The analysed material was cDNA or gDNA that came from T cells, B-cell-depleted T cells, or PBMCs.

The CDR3 contains 14 residues. The V end lost 5 bases, the J end lost 2 bases, and 14 bases lay between the germline ends. Germline V lookup: CDR1 SGHRS, CDR2 YFSETQ. Assay used: immunoSEQ multiplex PCR; TCRdb lists only in-frame clones, some missing. The sample consists of about 240,000 clones, 75% to 90% of them appearing once. The chain combines TRBV5-1 with TRBJ2-7; D may be TRBD1 (6 bases). Specimen: peripheral blood. The TCR sequence derives from a man between 60 and 75 years old who had recovered from COVID-19. This CDR3 reads CASRSGTRTYEQYF. The DNA of the CDR3 is TGCGCCAGCAGATCCGGGACACGGACCTACGAGCAGTACTTC.